The 9 T cell receptor beta chains reported below all come from one sample, sequenced in a study of T cells after yellow fever vaccination (dated by TCRdb to the late 2010s). Sample treatment or condition, as interpreted from the label and publication: live attenuated yellow fever vaccine strain. The receptor library was made with 5' RACE. The data were produced on an Illumina HiSeq 2500. TCRdb reworked the public reads: Q25 trimming with fastp, MiXCR clone assembly, productive beta chains retained. Entries that share a CDR3 protein sequence are merged under the most common genes and DNA. This sample holds almost 600,000 distinct CDR3 sequences; roughly 12% were observed only once. The top ten clonotypes cover roughly 13% of the sample. Sequences were derived from PBMCs, sampled on the day of the yellow fever booster vaccination. These receptor sequences come from a man between 25 and 39 years old who received the YFV17D yellow fever vaccine.

The chain joins TRBV9 to TRBJ2-1; D is ambiguous. The germline CDR1 and CDR2 sequences are SGDLS and YYNGEE. V was cut by 1 base and J by 9 bases, with 14 bases left in between. The length of the CDR3 is 14 residues. The CDR3 sequence: CASSVLGIYGEQFF. The CDR3 DNA reads TGTGCCAGCAGCGTACTCGGAATTTACGGTGAGCAGTTCTTC.

This clonotype was found many times. V and J are TRBV2 and TRBJ2-1, with TRBD2 matching 7 bases. The CDR3 extends over 17 amino acids. Per germline, CDR1 SNHLY and CDR2 FYNNEI. The junction had 12 bases not matched to a gene; V was cut back by 7 bases and J by 0 bases. The CDR3 loop is CASIYSPSGVSYNEQFF. CDR3 in DNA: TGTGCCAGCATTTATTCCCCTAGCGGAGTCTCCTACAATGAGCAGTTCTTC.

This rearrangement joins TRBV6-1 to TRBJ1-1; D unresolved. Germline assignment: CDR1 MNHNS and CDR2 SASEGT. The CDR3 has 14 amino acids. Trimming took off 6 bases at V and 4 bases at J, with 15 bases between the two ends. The CDR3 sequence is CASRTGQTGTEAFF. The DNA of the CDR3 is TGTGCCAGCAGAACCGGCCAAACCGGCACTGAAGCTTTCTTT.

In this sample, this clonotype turned up a few times. V and J are TRBV30 and TRBJ1-6; TRBD1 aligns across 9 bases. V lost 4 bases and J lost 7; bases outside the gene matches: 2. This CDR3 comprises 13 residues. Germline loops: CDR1 GTSNPN, CDR2 SVGIG (reference sequence). The CDR3 here is CAWTGQGNSPLHF. CDR3 DNA sequence: TGTGCCTGGACGGGACAGGGAAATTCACCCCTCCACTTT.

This clonotype was observed a few times. The chain combines TRBV20-1 with TRBJ1-4, with a tentative D call TRBD1 (5 bases). Trimming removed 1 base from V and 8 bases from J, with 11 bases in between. This CDR3 comprises 13 residues. Germline V gene data show CDR1 as DFQATT and CDR2 as SNEGSKA (reference sequence). The CDR3 loop is CSARGPGEEKLFF. As DNA, the CDR3 is TGCAGTGCTAGAGGTCCGGGGGAGGAAAAACTGTTTTTT.

The chain is built from TRBV5-1 and TRBJ2-7; unclear D gene. Germline V gives CDR1 SGHRS, CDR2 YFSETQ. With 0 bases removed from V and 0 bases from J, the gap between germline ends came to 7 bases. The CDR3 is 14 residues long. CDR3 nucleotide sequence: TGCGCCAGCAGCTTGGAGGTAATCTCCTACGAGCAGTACTTC. Its protein is CASSLEVISYEQYF.

This sequence joins TRBV28 and TRBJ1-1; D is possibly TRBD1 (5 bases). V was shortened by 5 bases and J by 7 bases, with 8 bases between the two germline ends. The CDR3 runs 11 residues. Germline V lookup: CDR1 MDHEN, CDR2 SYDVKM. The CDR3 sequence is CASSIDSEAFF. CDR3 bases: TGTGCCAGCAGTATCGACAGTGAAGCTTTCTTT. The full variable domain, its missing parts supplied by reference TRBV28 and TRBJ1-1, is DVKVTQSSRYLVKRTGEKVFLECVQDMDHENMFWYRQDPGLGLRLIYFSYDVKMKEKGDIPEGYSVSREKKERFSLILESASTNQTSMYLCASSIDSEAFFGQGTRLTVV.

This clonotype has a handful of counts. The rearrangement links TRBV4-3 to TRBJ2-2; 8 bases are a match to TRBD2. Per germline, CDR1 LGHNA and CDR2 YSLEER. The CDR3 is made up of 17 amino acids. The junction had 13 bases not matched to a gene; V was cut back by 4 bases and J by 6 bases. The CDR3 protein is CASSRGSGLDAAGELFF. CDR3 in DNA: TGCGCCAGCAGCCGGGGATCGGGACTAGATGCCGCCGGGGAGCTGTTTTTT.

This clonotype was recorded at least ten times. The rearrangement links TRBV12-5 to TRBJ2-7, with a possible D match to TRBD2 (5 bases). This CDR3 contains 14 residues. The V gene's germline CDR1 is LGHNT and CDR2 FRNRAP. V was clipped by 1 base and J by 6 bases, with 13 bases between them. The CDR3 sequence: CASGLGLPSGEQYF. Written as DNA, the CDR3 is TGTGCTAGTGGTTTGGGACTCCCCAGCGGCGAGCAGTACTTC.